A few counts support the clone carrying this TCR beta chain. The antigen is not known. It was template switching that added a universal primer site, and there were unique molecular identifiers on the cDNA. TCRdb ran MiXCR on the 5' RACE reads and lists one entry per CDR3 protein. Of 1,800,000 or so distinct CDR3 sequences in the sample, about 31% were seen once. These data originate in a study of identical twins. The study's findings and limits: Whereas memory repertoires showed no such difference, abundant cord blood beta clonotypes carried fewer insertions. Twins showed weaker excess sharing in their beta out-of-frame sequences.

The germline V gene has CDR1 SGHAT and CDR2 FQNNGV. This CDR3 region has 13 residues. Losses at the gene ends were 4 bases for V and 6 bases for J; bases not matched to a gene: 3. The chain combines TRBV11-2 with TRBJ2-3, with 8 bases aligning to TRBD1. Specimen: cord blood. The TCR comes from a newborn girl in good health. The CDR3 nucleotides read TGTGCCAGCAGCTCGACAGGGGTCGATACGCAGTATTTT. It codes for CASSSTGVDTQYF.